The rows below give T cell receptor beta chains drawn from one sample of a study of neurological immune-mediated disorders. One entry per CDR3 protein results from TCRdb running MiXCR on the 5' RACE reads. The profile shows about 21,000 distinct CDR3 sequences, roughly 17% of them singletons. Material: CD8+ T cells from blood. These receptors were taken from a woman under 30 with multiple sclerosis. Each CDR3 is given with its conserved first and last residue. The order of the fields is clone size, V gene, J gene, D gene, CDR3 protein, CDR3 DNA. D genes are given only for firm matches. Only some rows state a clone size, as once, few, many or a class for expanded clones.

many	TRBV15	TRBJ2-5	TRBD1	CATIGTGVGETQYF	TGTGCCACCATCGGAACAGGGGTAGGGGAGACCCAGTACTTC
many	TRBV7-8	TRBJ2-5	TRBD2	CASSPISGRRNQETQYF	TGTGCCAGCAGCCCGATTAGCGGGAGGCGCAACCAAGAGACCCAGTACTTC
many	TRBV7-6	TRBJ1-2	-	CASSLSTGANYGYTF	TGTGCCAGCAGCTTATCGACGGGGGCTAACTATGGCTACACCTTC
many	TRBV12-3/TRBV12-4	TRBJ1-2	TRBD1	CASSFWDRDGGYGYTF	TGTGCCAGCAGTTTTTGGGACAGGGATGGTGGCTATGGCTACACCTTC
medium-sized	TRBV28	TRBJ2-7	TRBD1	CASSLRGQTYEQYF	TGTGCCAGCAGTTTAAGGGGACAGACCTACGAGCAGTACTTC
many	TRBV20-1	TRBJ1-5	-	CSAQGDSNQPQHF	TGCAGTGCCCAAGGGGATAGCAATCAGCCCCAGCATTTT
-	TRBV2	TRBJ1-4	-	CASTLHKTNEKLFF	TGTGCCAGCACCCTGCATAAAACTAATGAAAAACTGTTTTTT
medium-sized	TRBV20-1	TRBJ2-1	-	CSARALGTNEQFF	TGCAGTGCTAGAGCTTTGGGAACCAATGAGCAGTTCTTC
many	TRBV27	TRBJ2-3	TRBD2	CASNAAGGLSNTQYF	TGTGCCAGCAACGCAGCGGGAGGGCTATCGAATACGCAGTATTTT
many	TRBV5-1	TRBJ1-1	-	CASSYGGGGTEAFF	TGCGCCAGCAGCTACGGGGGAGGTGGCACTGAAGCTTTCTTT
-	TRBV20-1	TRBJ1-2	-	CSASTPGYGYTF	TGCAGTGCTAGTACTCCAGGGTACGGCTACACCTTC
-	TRBV20-1	TRBJ2-3	TRBD2	CSARVRGGADTQYF	TGCAGTGCTAGGGTCCGTGGGGGGGCAGATACGCAGTATTTT
many	TRBV9	TRBJ2-3	-	CASSQTVLAPTQYF	TGTGCCAGCAGTCAAACCGTACTAGCTCCTACGCAGTATTTT
-	TRBV12-3/TRBV12-4	TRBJ2-7	-	CASSLILGGEQYF	TGTGCCAGCAGTTTAATCCTAGGGGGCGAGCAGTACTTC